This T cell receptor (beta chain) comes out of a study of cytotoxic CD8 clonotypes in ibrutinib-treated CLL. The V end was cut by 7 bases, the J end by 12 bases, with 19 bases between. Germline V CDR1 and CDR2: MNHNS, SASEGT. The CDR3 spans 13 residues. The assay was immunoSEQ multiplex PCR, and TCRdb's table has in-frame clones only and misses some. The table lists some 130,000 clones, 80% to 85% of them singletons. This chain links TRBV6-1 with TRBJ2-1; TRBD1 might be the D (5 bases). This sample comprised PBMCs, obtained after 24 months of ibrutinib treatment. The receptor comes from a human donor with chronic lymphocytic leukemia. CDR3 residues: CASKHRGGTGQFF. The CDR3 bases are TGTGCCAGCAAACATAGGGGTGGAACAGGGCAGTTCTTC.